This T cell receptor beta chain was retrieved from a study of early T cells in non-severe SARS-CoV-2 infection. TCRdb re-analysed the 5' RACE reads in MiXCR, keeping a single row per CDR3 protein. The repertoire holds 100,000 to 150,000 distinct CDR3 sequences, with about 15% as singletons. Germline V gene data show CDR1 as SGHRS and CDR2 as YFSETQ. V was trimmed by 3 bases and J by 8 bases, leaving 17 bases between them. This CDR3 is 14 amino acids long. There are many counts of this clonotype. The TCR originated in an adult who was a healthcare worker with PCR-confirmed SARS-CoV-2 infection or an uninfected control (not recorded which). The sequenced sample consisted of whole blood. The chain employs TRBV5-1 and TRBJ1-2; a weak D match, TRBD1 (5 bases). The CDR3 DNA reads as TGCGCCAGCAGCTCGCCACACGGGGCGCGAGGCTACACCTTC. It translates to CASSSPHGARGYTF.